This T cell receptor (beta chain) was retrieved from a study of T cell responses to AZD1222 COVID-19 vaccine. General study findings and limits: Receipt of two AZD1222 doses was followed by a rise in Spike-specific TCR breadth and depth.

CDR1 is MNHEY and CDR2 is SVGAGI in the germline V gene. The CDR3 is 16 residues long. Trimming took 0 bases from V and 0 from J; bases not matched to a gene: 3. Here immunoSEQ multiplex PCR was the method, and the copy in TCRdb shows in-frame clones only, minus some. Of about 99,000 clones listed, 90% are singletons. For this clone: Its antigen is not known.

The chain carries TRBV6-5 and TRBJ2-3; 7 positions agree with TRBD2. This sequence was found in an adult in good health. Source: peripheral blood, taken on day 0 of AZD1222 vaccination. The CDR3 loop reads CASSYSIAGSTDTQYF. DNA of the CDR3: TGTGCCAGCAGTTACTCGATAGCGGGTAGCACAGATACGCAGTATTTT.